This T cell receptor (beta chain) appears in the sequencing data of a study of T cells after yellow fever vaccination. Germline lookup yields CDR1 MDHEN and CDR2 SYDVKM. Trimming pared 4 bases from V and 1 base from J, leaving 14 bases between. The CDR3 has 15 residues. They built TCR cDNA with 5'RACE template switching, a step that put in a universal primer site and UMIs. In TCRdb, the 5' RACE reads were re-called with MiXCR into one record per CDR3 protein. The repertoire has about 550,000 distinct CDR3 sequences, 15% to 20% of them found once; the top ten carry 13% to 15%. Source: PBMCs, taken 15 days after the yellow fever booster vaccination. This receptor was obtained from a man younger than 45 who received the YFV17D yellow fever vaccine. The chain recombines TRBV28 with TRBJ2-7, with D maybe TRBD2 (6 bases). This CDR3 reads CASSYREPLSYEQYF. DNA of the CDR3: TGTGCCAGCAGTTACCGGGAGCCGTTGTCCTACGAGCAGTACTTC.